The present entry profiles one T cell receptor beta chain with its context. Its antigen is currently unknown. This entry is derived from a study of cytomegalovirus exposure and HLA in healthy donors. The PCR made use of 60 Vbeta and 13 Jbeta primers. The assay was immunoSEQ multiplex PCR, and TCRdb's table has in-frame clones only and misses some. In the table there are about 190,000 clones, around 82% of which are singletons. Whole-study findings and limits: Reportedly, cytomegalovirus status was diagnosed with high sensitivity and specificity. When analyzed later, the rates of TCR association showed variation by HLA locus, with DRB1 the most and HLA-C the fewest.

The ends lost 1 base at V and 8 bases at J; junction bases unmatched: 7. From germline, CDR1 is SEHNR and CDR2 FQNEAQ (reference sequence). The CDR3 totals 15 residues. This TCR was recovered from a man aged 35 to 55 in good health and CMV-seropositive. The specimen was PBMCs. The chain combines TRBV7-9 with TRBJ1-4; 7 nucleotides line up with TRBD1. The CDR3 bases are TGTGCCAGCAGCTTAGGACAGGGATGGAACGAAAAACTGTTTTTT. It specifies CASSLGQGWNEKLFF. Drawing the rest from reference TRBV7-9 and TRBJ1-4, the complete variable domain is DTGVSQNPRHKITKRGQNVTFRCDPISEHNRLYWYRQTLGQGPEFLTYFQNEAQLEKSRLLSDRFSAERPKGSFSTLEIQRTEQGDSAMYLCASSLGQGWNEKLFFGSGTQLSVL.